Listed here are 27 T cell receptor beta chains from one sample, sequenced in a study of control samples from healthy donors and cancer patients. TCRdb's copy holds only in-frame clones and misses some; the assay was immunoSEQ multiplex PCR. Of approximately 99,000 clones listed, around four fifths were seen once; the top ten hold around 6.4%. Sequences were obtained from blood. These receptors came from a man between 18 and 29 years old in good health.

This chain uses TRBV30 with TRBJ2-7; 11 positions agree with TRBD1. V was clipped by 3 bases and J by 6 bases; unmatched bases: 13. This CDR3 is built from 16 residues. Germline loops: CDR1 GTSNPN, CDR2 SVGIG (reference sequence). The chain's CDR3 is CAWSETPGQGAGEQYF. Here the CDR3 DNA reads TGTGCCTGGAGCGAAACCCCAGGACAGGGGGCAGGCGAGCAGTACTTC.

V is TRBV27 and J is TRBJ1-5; possible D gene TRBD1, 5 bases. CDR1 is MNHEY and CDR2 is SMNVEV in the germline V gene (reference sequence). This CDR3 is built from 16 residues. Trimming took off 6 bases at V and 3 bases at J, with 18 bases between the two ends. CDR3 DNA: TGTGCCAGCAGCCCTGGGACGGGGCCGCTCAATCAGCCCCAGCATTTT. Its translation: CASSPGTGPLNQPQHF.

The chain combines TRBV18 with TRBJ2-7; D gene unclear. Germline V gene data show CDR1 as KGHSH and CDR2 as LQKENI. The CDR3 has 13 residues. V was pared by 6 bases and J by 4 bases, with 13 bases between. The CDR3 here is CASSLRAGYEQYV. CDR3 sequence (DNA): TGTGCCAGCTCCCTCCGAGCAGGTTACGAGCAGTACGTC.

The chain recombines TRBV4-3 with TRBJ1-2, with no clear D. Trimming removed 2 bases at V and 1 base at J, with 14 bases between. CDR3 length equals 16 residues. Looked up from germline, CDR1 is LGHNA and CDR2 is YSLEER. In DNA form, the CDR3 reads TGCGCCAGCAGCCAATCTCTCCGGACCTATAACTATGGCTACACCTTC. Protein: CASSQSLRTYNYGYTF.

The rearrangement links TRBV3-1 (or the pseudogene TRBV3-2) to TRBJ1-4; 12 bases agree with TRBD1. V shed 2 bases and J 8 bases; nucleotides not matched to a gene: 3. Germline CDR1 LGHDT, CDR2 YNNKEL (reference sequence). The CDR3 extends over 15 amino acids. The CDR3 DNA is TGTGCCAGCAGCCAAAGGGGGACAGGGGGCGAAAAACTGTTTTTT. It translates to CASSQRGTGGEKLFF.

The chain is built from TRBV6-5 and TRBJ2-5; 7 nucleotides match TRBD1. The CDR3 sequence is 15 residues long. Unmatched junction bases numbered 7, after V lost 5 bases and J lost 1 base. Germline-derived CDR1 and CDR2 are MNHEY and SVGAGI. This CDR3 is CASSLGTVPQETQYF. The CDR3, as DNA: TGTGCCAGCAGTCTTGGGACAGTTCCCCAAGAGACCCAGTACTTC.

V usage is TRBV5-4 and J usage is TRBJ2-1; TRBD1 aligns across 7 bases. Germline assignment: CDR1 SGHNT and CDR2 YYREEE (reference sequence). The V gene end was trimmed by 2 bases and the J gene end by 0 bases; junction bases not matched to a gene: 2. CDR3 length equals 15 residues. The CDR3 coding sequence is TGTGCCAGCAGCTTTGAGGGGGCCTCCTACAATGAGCAGTTCTTC. This encodes CASSFEGASYNEQFF.

The J gene is TRBJ1-5, the V gene TRBV28; 9 bases match TRBD1. There are 19 residues in the CDR3. The trim removed 2 bases at V and 4 bases at J, leaving 15 bases unmatched. Germline CDR1 MDHEN, CDR2 SYDVKM. CDR3 sequence: CASSLQSGQGTISNQPQHF. CDR3 DNA sequence: TGTGCCAGCAGTTTACAATCGGGACAGGGAACGATCAGTAATCAGCCCCAGCATTTT. Complete variable domain (other parts from reference TRBV28 and TRBJ1-5): DVKVTQSSRYLVKRTGEKVFLECVQDMDHENMFWYRQDPGLGLRLIYFSYDVKMKEKGDIPEGYSVSREKKERFSLILESASTNQTSMYLCASSLQSGQGTISNQPQHFGDGTRLSIL.

The gene calls are TRBV2 and TRBJ2-7, with unresolved D. Trimming removed 6 bases from V and 0 bases from J, with 12 bases in between. Germline V lookup: CDR1 SNHLY, CDR2 FYNNEI. The CDR3 is 14 residues long. CDR3 sequence reads: CASRRYVSSYEQYF. The CDR3 DNA is TGTGCCAGCAGGAGGTATGTGTCCTCCTACGAGCAGTACTTC. The whole variable domain, filled in from reference TRBV2 and TRBJ2-7, reads EPEVTQTPSHQVTQMGQEVILRCVPISNHLYFYWYRQILGQKVEFLVSFYNNEISEKSEIFDDQFSVERPDGSNFTLKIRSTKLEDSAMYFCASRRYVSSYEQYFGPGTRLTVT.

The chain combines TRBV9 with TRBJ2-7, with a weak D call TRBD1 (5 bases). This CDR3 comprises 15 residues. Germline CDR1 and CDR2: SGDLS and YYNGEE. Trimming shortened V by 0 bases and J by 3 bases, and 13 bases separated the two germline ends. In nucleotides, the CDR3 is TGTGCCAGCAGCGTAGCTCCGGCAGGGTACTACGAGCAGTACTTC. It specifies CASSVAPAGYYEQYF.

This chain joins TRBV7-6 and TRBJ2-7; D gene uncertain. The CDR3 runs to 12 residues. In germline, CDR1 is SGHVS, CDR2 FNYEAQ. Trimming left V 6 bases short and J 7 bases short, with 13 bases between. In nucleotides, the CDR3 is TGTGCCAGCAGTCTTCCTACGAGGGAGCAGTACTTC. As protein: CASSLPTREQYF.

This chain connects TRBV6-5 to TRBJ1-6; no clear D. The CDR3 is made up of 14 amino acids. Looked up from germline, CDR1 is MNHEY and CDR2 is SVGAGI. The V and J ends lost 8 bases and 8 bases respectively, with 16 bases between them. CDR3 region: CASEEGGNYSPLHF. CDR3 DNA sequence: TGTGCCAGCGAGGAGGGAGGGAACTATTCACCCCTCCACTTT.

The chain has TRBV24-1 and TRBJ1-1; D is ambiguous. Trimming removed 6 bases from V and 1 base from J, with 5 bases in between. The V gene's germline CDR1 is KGHDR and CDR2 SFDVKD. The CDR3 runs 12 residues. The CDR3 DNA reads TGTGCCACCAGTTGGGGGAACACTGAAGCTTTCTTT. Residues: CATSWGNTEAFF.

V gene TRBV12-3 or TRBV12-4 combines with J gene TRBJ1-2; no firm D call. This CDR3 comprises 13 residues. With 4 bases removed from V and 8 bases from J, the gap between germline ends came to 14 bases. CDR3 DNA: TGTGCCAGCAGTTCTGGGGAGGAGGTCGGCTACACCTTC. It translates to CASSSGEEVGYTF.

The chain uses TRBV5-6 and TRBJ2-7; no firm D call. The CDR3 contains 11 residues. V was trimmed by 3 bases and J by 3 bases, leaving 4 bases between them. The V gene's germline CDR1 is SGHDT and CDR2 YYEEEE. DNA of the CDR3: TGTGCCAGCAGCTCGTACTACGAGCAGTACTTC. It yields the protein CASSSYYEQYF.

The chain links TRBV7-2 to TRBJ1-3, with 7 bases lining up with TRBD1. From germline, CDR1 is SGHTA and CDR2 FQGNSA. This CDR3 has 15 amino acids. The ends lost 1 base at V and 4 bases at J; junction bases unmatched: 4. The CDR3: CASSLGGTVGNTIYF. The CDR3, as DNA: TGTGCCAGCAGCTTAGGAGGGACAGTAGGAAACACCATATATTTT.

This clone came up once. The J gene is TRBJ2-1, the V gene TRBV9, with 7 bases lining up with TRBD1. Trimming took 4 bases from V and 0 from J; bases not matched to a gene: 4. This CDR3 is built from 15 residues. Germline CDR1 is SGDLS and CDR2 is YYNGEE. For the CDR3, the DNA is TGTGCCAGCAGCTCCCGGGACAGCTCCTACAATGAGCAGTTCTTC. Translating it yields CASSSRDSSYNEQFF. The full variable domain, its missing parts supplied by reference TRBV9 and TRBJ2-1, is DSGVTQTPKHLITATGQRVTLRCSPRSGDLSVYWYQQSLDQGLQFLIQYYNGEERAKGNILERFSAQQFPDLHSELNLSSLELGDSALYFCASSSRDSSYNEQFFGPGTRLTVL.

The genes are TRBV11-2 and TRBJ1-2, with 8 bases lining up with TRBD1. Trimming took 3 bases from V and 6 from J; bases not matched to a gene: 3. Germline-derived CDR1 and CDR2 are SGHAT and FQNNGV. This CDR3 has 13 residues. The CDR3 DNA reads as TGTGCCAGCAGCTTCCCGACAGGGGATGGCTACACCTTC. Protein: CASSFPTGDGYTF.

J is TRBJ2-4 and V is TRBV4-3, with D perhaps TRBD2 (5 bases). Germline CDR1 and CDR2: LGHNA and YSLEER. The V end lost 0 bases, the J end lost 0 bases, and 18 bases lay between the germline ends. CDR3 size: 19 residues. The CDR3 nucleotides read TGCGCCAGCAGCCAAGATGTAGTGCGGGCGCGACTAGCCAAAAACATTCAGTACTTC. Its translation: CASSQDVVRARLAKNIQYF.

The rearrangement links TRBV2 to TRBJ2-1, with TRBD2 matching over 7 bases. After removal of 6 bases from V and 10 bases from J, the junction contained 6 bases not matched to a gene. CDR3 length: 12 amino acids. Looked up from germline, CDR1 is SNHLY and CDR2 is FYNNEI. CDR3 protein: CASSDSGTEQFF. For the CDR3, the DNA is TGTGCCAGCAGCGACAGCGGGACCGAGCAGTTCTTC.

The chain combines TRBV19 with TRBJ1-4, with D unclear. Germline V CDR1 and CDR2: LNHDA, SQIVND (reference sequence). Trimming took 10 bases from V and 0 from J, leaving 12 bases between them. This CDR3 is 14 amino acids long. The CDR3 here is CATGGVATNEKLFF. The CDR3, as DNA: TGTGCCACCGGAGGAGTCGCAACTAATGAAAAACTGTTTTTT.

The chain carries TRBV5-1 and TRBJ1-1, with a weak D call TRBD1 (6 bases). V shed 3 bases and J shed 3 bases, with 18 bases lying between them. Germline CDR1 reads SGHRS; CDR2 reads YFSETQ. The CDR3 length is 16 residues. The CDR3 DNA reads as TGCGCCAGCAGCTCCCATACAGGGACGTGGGACACTGAAGCTTTCTTT. Translated: CASSSHTGTWDTEAFF.

V usage is TRBV12-3 or TRBV12-4 and J usage is TRBJ1-2; 7 nucleotides agree with TRBD1. CDR3 size: 13 residues. The ends lost 4 bases at V and 6 bases at J; junction bases unmatched: 5. The chain's CDR3 is CASSSDRVHGYTF. The CDR3 nucleotides read TGTGCCAGCAGTTCCGACAGGGTGCATGGCTACACCTTC.

V usage is TRBV7-6 and J usage is TRBJ2-2; D not certain. CDR1 and CDR2 from the germline V gene are SGHVS and FNYEAQ. The CDR3 is made up of 13 amino acids. Trimming left V 4 bases short and J 7 bases short, with 10 bases between. The CDR3 DNA reads as TGTGCCAGCAGCTCCACTTTAAGCGGGGAGCTGTTTTTT. Translated, it gives CASSSTLSGELFF.

This chain links TRBV9 with TRBJ1-5; D unresolved. Germline CDR1 reads SGDLS; CDR2 reads YYNGEE. This CDR3 spans 15 amino acids. Trimming took off 0 bases at V and 1 base at J, with 8 bases between the two ends. In DNA, the CDR3 is TGTGCCAGCAGCGTAGACGGGGAAAGCAATCAGCCCCAGCATTTT. Protein sequence: CASSVDGESNQPQHF.

The V and J genes are TRBV10-3 and TRBJ2-3; D may correspond to TRBD1 or TRBD2 (5 bases each). From germline, CDR1 is ENHRY and CDR2 SYGVKD. The CDR3 covers 13 residues. With 2 bases removed from V and 8 bases from J, the gap between germline ends came to 11 bases. The CDR3 bases are TGTGCCATCAGTGAGGGGGGAGATGGTACGCAGTATTTT. Protein sequence: CAISEGGDGTQYF.

The CDR3 region is CASSLSGGQGDSPLHF. The CDR3 DNA follows: TGCGCCAGCAGCCTTTCGGGAGGACAGGGAGACTCACCCCTCCACTTT. The chain uses TRBV4-3 and TRBJ1-6; 8 bases are shared with TRBD1. Germline V lookup: CDR1 LGHNA, CDR2 YSLEER. After removal of 4 bases from V and 10 bases from J, the junction contained 12 bases not matched to a gene. The CDR3 has 16 residues.